The 30 T cell receptor beta chains listed next were all sequenced from one sample in a study of metastatic and nonmetastatic thyroid tumors. Every patient was untreated before thyroid surgery. TCRdb re-called clones from the PCR reads using MiXCR. The profile shows some 35,000 clones, over 25% of them singletons. Sample: blood. The receptors stem from a female donor with papillary thyroid cancer or a benign thyroid nodule (not recorded which). Some clones in this sample may be carry-over from other donors' samples.

V gene TRBV20-1 combines with J gene TRBJ1-2, with 8 bases matching TRBD1. Germline CDR1 is DFQATT and CDR2 is SNEGSKA (reference sequence). This CDR3 is built from 13 residues. J lost 8 bases, V lost 6 bases, and 11 bases had no gene match. The chain's CDR3 is CSALDGTGGGYTF. Written as DNA, the CDR3 is TGCAGTGCCTTAGACGGGACAGGCGGCGGCTACACCTTC.

This clone is medium-sized by share. V is TRBV20-1 and J is TRBJ1-6; D is unresolved. Trimming stripped 3 bases from V and 6 bases from J, with 9 bases between. The CDR3 contains 13 residues. Per germline, CDR1 DFQATT and CDR2 SNEGSKA (reference sequence). The CDR3 region is CSASGQVNSPLHF. The CDR3 DNA follows: TGCAGTGCTAGTGGGCAGGTTAATTCACCCCTCCACTTT.

This clone appeared many times. The chain couples TRBV5-4 to TRBJ1-1; the D is unclear. Germline CDR1 reads SGHNT; CDR2 reads YYREEE (reference sequence). The ends were cut back, 4 bases at V and 0 bases at J, with 10 bases in the middle. The CDR3 covers 14 residues. CDR3 sequence (DNA): TGTGCCAGCAGCCCGGTCCTCATGAACACTGAAGCTTTCTTT. Translating gives CASSPVLMNTEAFF.

This clone is medium-sized within its sample. The chain couples TRBV2 to TRBJ2-5; 9 positions match TRBD2. This CDR3 region has 15 residues. The germline gives CDR1 SNHLY, CDR2 FYNNEI. V was pared by 4 bases and J by 5 bases, with 8 bases of the junction left unmatched. Here the CDR3 reads CASSGGGRASETQYF. DNA for the CDR3: TGTGCCAGCAGTGGGGGCGGGAGGGCCTCGGAGACCCAGTACTTC.

This clone occurred many times. V is TRBV9 and J is TRBJ2-3; possibly TRBD1 for D (5 bases). V was trimmed by 0 bases and J by 1 base, leaving 9 bases between them. CDR1 is SGDLS and CDR2 is YYNGEE in the germline V gene. The CDR3 length is 15 residues. This CDR3 is CASSVGRAGTDTQYF. CDR3 DNA: TGTGCCAGCAGCGTAGGCAGGGCGGGCACAGATACGCAGTATTTT.

J is TRBJ1-2 and V is TRBV20-1; D gene uncertain. With 3 bases removed from V and 6 bases from J, the gap between germline ends came to 14 bases. The CDR3 runs 13 residues. The germline CDR1 and CDR2 sequences are DFQATT and SNEGSKA (reference sequence). The CDR3 loop reads CSARDFRRHGYTF. CDR3 DNA: TGCAGTGCTAGGGACTTCCGAAGACATGGCTACACCTTC.

This clone was seen a handful of times. CDR3 region: CASSGTYNYQFF. Here the CDR3 DNA reads TGTGCCAGCAGCGGGACCTACAATTATCAGTTCTTC. This chain connects TRBV6-1 to TRBJ2-1; perhaps D is TRBD1 or TRBD2 (5 bases each). V lost 6 bases and J lost 13, with 16 bases in between. The CDR3 is made up of 12 amino acids. Germline CDR1 MNHNS, CDR2 SASEGT.

This chain links TRBV15 with TRBJ2-7; 7 positions agree with TRBD2. The ends lost 0 bases at V and 1 base at J; junction bases unmatched: 6. CDR3 length: 16 residues. Germline CDR1 and CDR2: LNHNV and YYDKDF (reference sequence). The CDR3 DNA reads TGTGCCACCAGCAGAGACGTAGGACTAGTGTCCTACGAGCAGTACTTC. Translation gives CATSRDVGLVSYEQYF. The full variable domain, in which reference TRBV15 and TRBJ2-7 provide the parts outside the CDR3, is DAMVIQNPRYQVTQFGKPVTLSCSQTLNHNVMYWYQQKSSQAPKLLFHYYDKDFNNEADTPDNFQSRRPNTSFCFLDIRSPGLGDTAMYLCATSRDVGLVSYEQYFGPGTRLTVT.

This clone occurred many times. The identical CDR3 is also encoded by other nucleotide sequences in the sample. This rearrangement joins TRBV12-3 or TRBV12-4 to TRBJ2-4; TRBD2 matches 7 bases. There are 16 residues in the CDR3. Trimming removed 2 bases from V and 3 bases from J; junction bases left unmatched: 7. CDR3 region: CASSLLWGGVKNIQYF. CDR3 in DNA: TGTGCCAGCAGTTTACTATGGGGGGGGGTCAAAAACATTCAGTACTTC.

The chain is built from TRBV19 and TRBJ2-7; TRBD1 matches 8 bases. Losses at the gene ends were 6 bases for V and 3 bases for J; bases not matched to a gene: 7. The CDR3 covers 14 residues. The germline V gene encodes CDR1 LNHDA and CDR2 SQIVND (reference sequence). The CDR3: CASRSGQVDYEQYF. The DNA for the CDR3 is TGTGCCAGTAGGTCGGGACAGGTGGACTACGAGCAGTACTTC.

This clone occurred many times. V gene TRBV6-1 combines with J gene TRBJ1-4, with D possibly TRBD1 on 6 matching bases. Germline lookup yields CDR1 MNHNS and CDR2 SASEGT. The CDR3 totals 12 residues. The V and J ends lost 6 bases and 6 bases respectively, with 8 bases between them. The CDR3 DNA follows: TGTGCCAGCAGGAAGGGGGATGAAAAACTGTTTTTT. Translating it yields CASRKGDEKLFF.

This clone appeared once. The chain joins TRBV7-2 to TRBJ2-1; D gene uncertain. V was pared by 3 bases and J by 0 bases, with 15 bases between. CDR1 is SGHTA and CDR2 is FQGNSA in the germline V gene. This CDR3 contains 17 residues. DNA of the CDR3: TGTGCCAGCAGCTTCAGCGTATCCAATTTCTCCTACAATGAGCAGTTCTTC. Translated: CASSFSVSNFSYNEQFF.

The chain couples TRBV7-2 to TRBJ2-5; 9 nucleotides align to TRBD2. This CDR3 is 15 amino acids long. Germline assignment: CDR1 SGHTA and CDR2 FQGNSA. With 2 bases clipped from V and 3 bases from J, the junction kept 4 bases outside the gene matches. As DNA, the CDR3 is TGTGCCAGCAGCTTATCAAGGACTAGCGAAGAGACCCAGTACTTC. Amino acid sequence: CASSLSRTSEETQYF. The full variable domain, in which reference TRBV7-2 and TRBJ2-5 provide the parts outside the CDR3, is GAGVSQSPSNKVTEKGKDVELRCDPISGHTALYWYRQSLGQGLEFLIYFQGNSAPDKSGLPSDRFSAERTGGSVSTLTIQRTQQEDSAVYLCASSLSRTSEETQYFGPGTRLLVL.

The chain recombines TRBV6-1 with TRBJ1-1; no definite D call. The CDR3 sequence is 15 residues long. Trimming left V 5 bases short and J 3 bases short, with 16 bases between. Germline V gene sequence: CDR1 MNHNS, CDR2 SASEGT. DNA for the CDR3: TGTGCCAGCAGTCTCTTGGATGGGGAAGACACTGAAGCTTTCTTT. This gives the protein CASSLLDGEDTEAFF.

The sample holds a few counts of this clone. The rearrangement joins TRBV15 to TRBJ2-1; TRBD1 aligns across 8 bases. The germline V gene has CDR1 LNHNV and CDR2 YYDKDF (reference sequence). With V trimmed by 1 base and J by 5 bases, 1 base remained unmatched. The CDR3 runs to 14 residues. Here the CDR3 DNA reads TGTGCCACCAGCAGAGTGACAGGGGACAATGAGCAGTTCTTC. It encodes CATSRVTGDNEQFF.

This clone has at least ten counts. J is TRBJ2-1 and V is TRBV20-1; D gene ambiguous. Between the trimmed V and J ends, which lost 0 bases and 0 bases, there was a span of 6 bases. This CDR3 is built from 14 residues. Looked up from germline, CDR1 is DFQATT and CDR2 is SNEGSKA (reference sequence). The CDR3: CSARDYSSYNEQFF. Here the CDR3 DNA reads TGCAGTGCTAGAGATTACTCCTCCTACAATGAGCAGTTCTTC.

The chain links TRBV6-1 to TRBJ2-7, with a weak D call TRBD2 (7 bases). The V and J ends lost 3 bases and 7 bases respectively, with 19 bases between them. CDR1 MNHNS and CDR2 SASEGT come from the germline V gene. The CDR3 consists of 15 residues. The CDR3 spells CASSDTRGGGGEQYF. CDR3 nucleotides: TGTGCCAGCAGTGATACGAGAGGAGGGGGGGGAGAGCAGTACTTC.

The chain recombines TRBV12-3 or TRBV12-4 with TRBJ2-3, with D maybe TRBD1 (5 bases). Trimming cost V 3 bases and J 4 bases, with 14 bases left between them. The CDR3 loop spans 15 amino acids. The CDR3 region is CASSLSVGRSDTQYF. Here the CDR3 DNA reads TGTGCCAGCAGTTTGTCAGTGGGGCGGTCAGATACGCAGTATTTT.

This clone was counted only a few times. The chain links TRBV12-3 or TRBV12-4 to TRBJ1-1, with 7 bases fitting TRBD1. V lost 1 base, J lost 1 base, and 9 bases stayed unmatched. The CDR3 has 17 residues. The chain's CDR3 is CASSLGTGVVANTEAFF. CDR3 in DNA: TGTGCCAGCAGTTTAGGGACAGGTGTAGTAGCGAACACTGAAGCTTTCTTT.

The sample holds a few counts of this clone. The chain carries TRBV2 and TRBJ2-1; 11 positions agree with TRBD1. J lost 8 bases, V lost 8 bases, and 5 bases had no gene match. This CDR3 is built from 13 residues. The germline V gene has CDR1 SNHLY and CDR2 FYNNEI. CDR3 sequence: CASGDRGRDEQFF. CDR3 in DNA: TGTGCCAGCGGGGACAGGGGGAGGGATGAGCAGTTCTTC.

With respect to this clone: Germline and junction disagree at one end, which may indicate a read error. The chain couples TRBV20-1 to TRBJ1-1; D uncertain. CDR1 is DFQATT, CDR2 SNEGSKA, per germline (reference sequence). This CDR3 has 15 amino acids. In nucleotides, the CDR3 is TGCAGTGCTATCGACCCGCTGACGGTGTACACTGAAGCTTTGTTT. Protein product: CSAIDPLTVYTEALF.

This clone was detected many times. Possible read error: a much larger clone is one base away. The V and J genes are TRBV6-2 or TRBV6-3 and TRBJ2-3; 8 bases match TRBD2. V was pared by 7 bases and J by 3 bases, with 3 bases of the junction left unmatched. The V gene's germline CDR1 is MNHEY and CDR2 SVGEGT. The CDR3 has 13 residues. The CDR3, as DNA: TGTGCCAGCATCCAGCGGGAGACAGATACGCAGTATTTT. The encoded protein is CASIQRETDTQYF.

This clone was detected a few times. V gene TRBV12-3 or TRBV12-4 combines with J gene TRBJ2-7, with a weak D call TRBD2 (5 bases). Trimming removed 7 bases from V and 0 bases from J, with 13 bases in between. This CDR3 is built from 14 residues. The chain's CDR3 is CASIPAVPSYEQYF. DNA for the CDR3: TGTGCCAGCATACCAGCGGTGCCCTCCTACGAGCAGTACTTC.

There are many counts of this clone. The chain couples TRBV19 to TRBJ1-1; D perhaps matches TRBD1 (5 bases). Germline CDR1 is LNHDA and CDR2 is SQIVND (reference sequence). The CDR3 loop spans 14 amino acids. V was clipped by 5 bases and J by 0 bases, with 10 bases between them. The CDR3 DNA sequence: TGTGCCAGTAGTCCGACAGACATGAACACTGAAGCTTTCTTT. Translated, it gives CASSPTDMNTEAFF.

The chain has TRBV10-3 and TRBJ2-3; D is tentatively TRBD1 or TRBD2 (5 bases each). This CDR3 has 15 amino acids. V lost 2 bases, J lost 0 bases, and 9 bases lay in between. Germline V gives CDR1 ENHRY, CDR2 SYGVKD. The CDR3 bases are TGTGCCATCAGTGAGGGGGGACCTAGCACAGATACGCAGTATTTT. Amino acid sequence: CAISEGGPSTDTQYF.

The genes are TRBV11-2 and TRBJ2-2; TRBD2 is a possible D gene (6 bases). In germline, CDR1 is SGHAT, CDR2 FQNNGV. This CDR3 has 16 amino acids. Trimming took 6 bases from V and 6 from J, leaving 20 bases between them. The CDR3 nucleotides read TGTGCCAGCAGGGTCCTGGGCTGGGGCGGGGCCGGGGAGCTGTTTTTT. It encodes CASRVLGWGGAGELFF. Full variable domain (rest looked up from reference TRBV11-2 and TRBJ2-2): EAGVAQSPRYKIIEKRQSVAFWCNPISGHATLYWYQQILGQGPKLLIQFQNNGVVDDSQLPKDRFSAERLKGVDSTLKIQPAKLEDSAVYLCASRVLGWGGAGELFFGEGSRLTVL.

This clone was detected a few times. Other DNA sequences in this specimen translate into the identical CDR3. CDR3 region: CASSYRGYYEQYF. CDR3 sequence (DNA): TGTGCCAGCAGCTACAGGGGATACTACGAGCAGTACTTC. The J gene is TRBJ2-7, the V gene TRBV6-2 or TRBV6-3; 7 nucleotides match TRBD1. The V and J ends lost 6 bases and 3 bases, in that order; junction bases with no gene match: 5. This CDR3 is 13 amino acids long. The germline V gene encodes CDR1 MNHEY and CDR2 SVGEGT.

By share, this clone ranks as medium-sized. The chain has TRBV6-1 and TRBJ1-5; possible D gene TRBD1, 6 bases. V lost 8 bases to trimming and J lost 4 bases, with 18 bases between them. CDR3 length: 15 amino acids. The germline CDR1 and CDR2 sequences are MNHNS and SASEGT. The CDR3 loop reads CASGSRQESNQPQHF. The CDR3 nucleotides read TGTGCCAGCGGGTCAAGACAGGAATCTAATCAGCCCCAGCATTTT.

In this sample, this clone turned up many times. This chain uses TRBV9 with TRBJ1-5, with D perhaps TRBD1 (6 bases). The CDR3 has 13 residues. Looked up from germline, CDR1 is SGDLS and CDR2 is YYNGEE. Trimming removed 4 bases at V and 1 base at J, with 6 bases between. CDR3 sequence reads: CASSTGSNQPQHF. The DNA for the CDR3 is TGTGCCAGCAGCACAGGGAGCAATCAGCCCCAGCATTTT.

This clone was picked up many times. The V gene is TRBV28, the J gene TRBJ1-2; D is perhaps TRBD1 (5 bases). The V end lost 4 bases, the J end lost 0 bases, and 15 bases lay between the germline ends. Germline values: CDR1 MDHEN, CDR2 SYDVKM. This CDR3 is built from 16 residues. The CDR3 DNA reads as TGTGCCAGCAGTTCGTACCCGGGGGATTCTAACTATGGCTACACCTTC. Its translation is CASSSYPGDSNYGYTF.